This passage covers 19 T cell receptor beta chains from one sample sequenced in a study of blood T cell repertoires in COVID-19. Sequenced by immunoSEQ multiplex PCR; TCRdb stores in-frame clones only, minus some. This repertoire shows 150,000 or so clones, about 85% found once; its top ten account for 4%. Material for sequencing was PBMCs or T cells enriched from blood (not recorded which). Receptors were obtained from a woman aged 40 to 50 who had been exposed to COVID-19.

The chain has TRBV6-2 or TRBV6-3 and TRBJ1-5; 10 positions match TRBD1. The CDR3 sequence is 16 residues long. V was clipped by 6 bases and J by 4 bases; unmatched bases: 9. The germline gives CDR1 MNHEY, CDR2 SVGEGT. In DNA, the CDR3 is TGTGCCAGCAGCCCCGGGACAGGGGCTTTAAATCAGCCCCAGCATTTT. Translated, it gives CASSPGTGALNQPQHF.

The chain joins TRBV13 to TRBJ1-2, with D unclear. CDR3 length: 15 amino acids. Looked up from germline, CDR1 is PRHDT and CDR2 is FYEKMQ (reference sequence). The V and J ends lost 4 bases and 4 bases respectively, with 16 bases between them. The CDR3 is CASSSDFTRAYGYTF. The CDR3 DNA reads TGTGCCAGCAGCTCCGACTTCACTAGGGCCTATGGCTACACCTTC.

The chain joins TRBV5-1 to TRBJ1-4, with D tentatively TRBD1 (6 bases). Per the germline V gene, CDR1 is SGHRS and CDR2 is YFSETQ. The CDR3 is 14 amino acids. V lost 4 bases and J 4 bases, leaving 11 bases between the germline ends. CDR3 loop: CASSTDSSNEKLFF. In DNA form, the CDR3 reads TGCGCCAGCAGCACGGACAGTAGTAATGAAAAACTGTTTTTT.

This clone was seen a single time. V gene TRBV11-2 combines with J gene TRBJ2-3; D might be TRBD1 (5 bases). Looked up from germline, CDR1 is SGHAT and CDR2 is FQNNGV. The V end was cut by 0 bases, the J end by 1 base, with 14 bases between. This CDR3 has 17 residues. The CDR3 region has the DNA TGTGCCAGCAGCTTAGATCATTTCGGCAGGGGCACAGATACGCAGTATTTT. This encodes CASSLDHFGRGTDTQYF.

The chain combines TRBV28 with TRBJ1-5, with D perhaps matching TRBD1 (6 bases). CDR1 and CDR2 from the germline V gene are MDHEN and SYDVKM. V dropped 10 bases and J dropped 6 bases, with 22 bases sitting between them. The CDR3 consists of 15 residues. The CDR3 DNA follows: TGTGCCACCTCCAGCCCCGGGACATCTAGTCAGCCCCAGCATTTT. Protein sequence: CATSSPGTSSQPQHF. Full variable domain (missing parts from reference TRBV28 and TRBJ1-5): DVKVTQSSRYLVKRTGEKVFLECVQDMDHENMFWYRQDPGLGLRLIYFSYDVKMKEKGDIPEGYSVSREKKERFSLILESASTNQTSMYLCATSSPGTSSQPQHFGDGTRLSIL.

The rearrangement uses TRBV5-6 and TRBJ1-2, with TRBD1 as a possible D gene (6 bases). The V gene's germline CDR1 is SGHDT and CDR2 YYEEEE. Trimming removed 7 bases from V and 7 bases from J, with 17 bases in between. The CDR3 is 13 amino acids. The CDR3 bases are TGTGCCAGCGTGCGCTTTGGGGGCCGTGGCTACACCTTC. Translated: CASVRFGGRGYTF.

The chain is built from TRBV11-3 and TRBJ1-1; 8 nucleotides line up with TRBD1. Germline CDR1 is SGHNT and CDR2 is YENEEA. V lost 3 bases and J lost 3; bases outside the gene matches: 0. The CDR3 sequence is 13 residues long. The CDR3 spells CASSLTGDTEAFF. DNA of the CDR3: TGTGCCAGCAGCTTGACAGGGGACACTGAAGCTTTCTTT.

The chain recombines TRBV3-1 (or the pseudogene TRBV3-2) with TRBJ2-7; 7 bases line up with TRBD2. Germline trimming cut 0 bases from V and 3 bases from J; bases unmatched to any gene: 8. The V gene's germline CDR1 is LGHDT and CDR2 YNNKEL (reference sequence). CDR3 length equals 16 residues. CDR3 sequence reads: CASSQDSWEGGYEQYF. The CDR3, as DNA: TGTGCCAGCAGCCAAGATTCGTGGGAGGGTGGCTACGAGCAGTACTTC.

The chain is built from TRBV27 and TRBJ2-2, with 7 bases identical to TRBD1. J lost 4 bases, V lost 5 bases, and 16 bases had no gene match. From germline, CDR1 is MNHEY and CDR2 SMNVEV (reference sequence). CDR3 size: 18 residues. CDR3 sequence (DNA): TGTGCCAGCAGTCCCTACATACCCCGGGACAGCTCCACCGGGGAGCTGTTTTTT. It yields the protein CASSPYIPRDSSTGELFF.

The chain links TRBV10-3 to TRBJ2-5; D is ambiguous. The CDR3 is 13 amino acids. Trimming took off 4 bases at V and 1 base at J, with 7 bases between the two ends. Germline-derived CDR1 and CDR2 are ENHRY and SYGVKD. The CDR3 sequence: CAISVGLQETQYF. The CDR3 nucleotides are TGTGCCATCAGTGTGGGCCTCCAAGAGACCCAGTACTTC.

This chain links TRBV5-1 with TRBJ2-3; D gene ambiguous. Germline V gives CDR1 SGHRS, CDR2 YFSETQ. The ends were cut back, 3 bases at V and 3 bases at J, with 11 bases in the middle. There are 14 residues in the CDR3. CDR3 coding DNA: TGCGCCAGCAGCTCGGCGGTGAGTACAGATACGCAGTATTTT. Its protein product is CASSSAVSTDTQYF.

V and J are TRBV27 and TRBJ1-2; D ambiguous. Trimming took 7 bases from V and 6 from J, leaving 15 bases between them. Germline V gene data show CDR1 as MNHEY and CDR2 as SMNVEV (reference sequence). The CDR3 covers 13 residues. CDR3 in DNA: TGTGCCAGCACCGGAGCTAAGAGGGATGGCTACACCTTC. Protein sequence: CASTGAKRDGYTF.

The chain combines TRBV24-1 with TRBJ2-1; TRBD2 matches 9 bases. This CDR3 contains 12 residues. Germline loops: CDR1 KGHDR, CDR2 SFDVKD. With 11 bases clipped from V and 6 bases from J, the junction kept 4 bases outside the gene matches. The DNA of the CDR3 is TGTGCCAGGCGGGAGGGCCCCAATGAGCAGTTCTTC. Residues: CARREGPNEQFF.

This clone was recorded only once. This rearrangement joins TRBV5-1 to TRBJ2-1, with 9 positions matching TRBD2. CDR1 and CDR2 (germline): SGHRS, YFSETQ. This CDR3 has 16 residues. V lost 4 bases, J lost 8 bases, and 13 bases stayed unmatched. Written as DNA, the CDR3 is TGCGCCAGCAGCCCCGAGACTAGCGGTCTCTTGGATGAGCAGTTCTTC. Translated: CASSPETSGLLDEQFF.

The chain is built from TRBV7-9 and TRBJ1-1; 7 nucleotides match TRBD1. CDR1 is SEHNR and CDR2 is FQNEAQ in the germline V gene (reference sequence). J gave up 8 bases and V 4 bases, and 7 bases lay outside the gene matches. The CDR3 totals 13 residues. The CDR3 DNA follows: TGTGCCAGCAGCTCTCAGGGGGTGGGCGAAGCTTTCTTT. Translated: CASSSQGVGEAFF.

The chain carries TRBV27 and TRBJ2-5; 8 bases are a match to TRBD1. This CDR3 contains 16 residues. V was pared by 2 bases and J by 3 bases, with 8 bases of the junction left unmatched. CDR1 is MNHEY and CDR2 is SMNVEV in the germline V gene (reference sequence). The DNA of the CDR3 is TGTGCCAGCAGTTTAAAAGTGGGACAGGCAAAAGAGACCCAGTACTTC. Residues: CASSLKVGQAKETQYF.

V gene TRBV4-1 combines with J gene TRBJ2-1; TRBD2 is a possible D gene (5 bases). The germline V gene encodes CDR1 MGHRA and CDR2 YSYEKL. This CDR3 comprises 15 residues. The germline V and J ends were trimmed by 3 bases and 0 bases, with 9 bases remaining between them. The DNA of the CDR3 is TGCGCCAGCAGCCATGGTGAGGGCTCCTACAATGAGCAGTTCTTC. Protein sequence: CASSHGEGSYNEQFF.

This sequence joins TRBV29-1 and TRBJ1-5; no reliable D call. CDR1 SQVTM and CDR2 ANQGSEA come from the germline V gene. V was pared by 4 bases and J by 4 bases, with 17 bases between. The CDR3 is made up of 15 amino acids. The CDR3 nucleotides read TGCAGCGTTGCGGGCCCCCGGACTAAAAATCAGCCCCAGCATTTT. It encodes CSVAGPRTKNQPQHF.

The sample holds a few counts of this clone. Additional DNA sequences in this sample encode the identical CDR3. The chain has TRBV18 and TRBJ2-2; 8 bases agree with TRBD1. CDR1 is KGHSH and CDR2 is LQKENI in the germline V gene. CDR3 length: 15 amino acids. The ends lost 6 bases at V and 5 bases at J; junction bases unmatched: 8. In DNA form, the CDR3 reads TGTGCCAGCTCGCCCGGGACAGGAGGGACCGGGGAGCTGTTTTTT. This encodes CASSPGTGGTGELFF.